This T cell receptor beta chain was sequenced in a study of blood T cell repertoires in COVID-19. Study background: There were acute and convalescent COVID-19 samples, and they came from the United States, Italy and Spain. Sources were T cells, B-cell-depleted T cells, or PBMCs; the material itself was cDNA or gDNA.

Original handling: Amplification of reference gene primers provided the estimated nucleated cell counts. TCRdb's copy holds only in-frame clones and misses some; the assay was immunoSEQ multiplex PCR. The V and J calls and the clone size are those of that table, but D and trimming were determined from the DNA. The sample has tens of thousands of clones; 70% to 90% are singletons. Between the trimmed V and J ends, which lost 4 bases and 6 bases, there was a span of 9 bases. CDR3 size: 11 residues. CDR1 and CDR2 (germline): SQVTM, ANQGSEA. The receptor comes from a human donor in a cohort sampled during active COVID-19. The donor label of this sample is uncertain. Sequencing used peripheral blood. The gene calls are TRBV29-1 and TRBJ1-2; D is undetermined. CDR3 sequence reads: CSVVRKNGYTF. CDR3 nucleotide sequence: TGCAGCGTTGTGCGGAAAAATGGCTACACCTTC. The whole variable domain, filled in from reference TRBV29-1 and TRBJ1-2, reads SAVISQKPSRDICQRGTSLTIQCQVDSQVTMMFWYRQQPGQSLTLIATANQGSEATYESGFVIDKFPISRPNLTFSTLTVSNMSPEDSSIYLCSVVRKNGYTFGSGTRLTVV.